Following are 6 T cell receptor beta chains from one sample sequenced in a study of post-analysis software for immune sequencing data. Their cognate antigens are unknown. Unique molecular identifiers were present in the TCR beta cDNA libraries. One entry per CDR3 protein, called by TCRdb with MiXCR from the PCR reads. The sample carries fewer than 600,000 distinct CDR3 sequences, roughly 45% recorded once. Study findings and constraints: In patients, roughly five TRBV segments were more frequent than in controls, with TRBV5-6, TRBV5-1 and TRBV20-1 among them.

Sequencing was done on a sample of blood. The receptors were gathered from a girl between 5 and 17 years old with multiple sclerosis.

This chain joins TRBV4-1 and TRBJ2-1, with TRBD2 matching over 9 bases. From germline, CDR1 is MGHRA and CDR2 YSYEKL. The CDR3 covers 17 residues. After removal of 2 bases from V and 4 bases from J, the junction contained 9 bases not matched to a gene. The chain's CDR3 is CASSQLPGTSLYNEQFF. CDR3 nucleotides: TGCGCCAGCAGCCAACTTCCCGGGACTAGCCTGTACAATGAGCAGTTCTTC.

The genes are TRBV6-1 and TRBJ1-2, with TRBD1 matching 9 bases. The CDR3 extends over 17 amino acids. V lost 5 bases and J lost 6; bases outside the gene matches: 16. The germline V gene encodes CDR1 MNHNS and CDR2 SASEGT. The CDR3 coding sequence is TGTGCCAGCAGTCAACCGGGCCGGATCCGGACAGGGGATGGCTACACCTTC. It yields the protein CASSQPGRIRTGDGYTF.

The rearrangement uses TRBV7-9 and TRBJ2-1; 10 bases agree with TRBD2. CDR1 SEHNR and CDR2 FQNEAQ come from the germline V gene (reference sequence). Trimming at V came to 4 bases and at J to 6 bases, leaving 6 bases not matched to a gene. The CDR3 spans 15 residues. CDR3 in amino acids: CASSSLAGGFNEQFF. As DNA, the CDR3 is TGTGCCAGCAGCTCCTTAGCGGGAGGATTCAATGAGCAGTTCTTC.

This clonotype came up a few times. The rearrangement joins TRBV6-6 to TRBJ2-3; D ambiguous. This CDR3 has 13 amino acids. The V and J ends lost 5 bases and 1 base respectively, with 7 bases between them. Germline CDR1 reads MNHNY; CDR2 reads SVGAGI (reference sequence). The CDR3 DNA reads TGTGCCAGCAGTCAAAGGGGCACAGATACGCAGTATTTT. This encodes CASSQRGTDTQYF.

This chain joins TRBV5-1 and TRBJ2-4; 12 positions agree with TRBD2. The end of the DNA aligns better with TRBJ2-5, so the J call may be wrong. The CDR3 length is 17 residues. Germline CDR1 is SGHRS and CDR2 is YFSETQ. In DNA form, the CDR3 reads TGCGCCAGCAGCTTGGGGACTAGCGGGACCCCTCGAGAGACCCAGTACTTC. Encoded protein: CASSLGTSGTPRETQYF.

V and J are TRBV28 and TRBJ2-7; either TRBD1 or TRBD2 may supply D (5 bases each). This CDR3 has 13 amino acids. The germline V and J ends were trimmed by 9 bases and 0 bases, with 12 bases remaining between them. Germline V gene sequence: CDR1 MDHEN, CDR2 SYDVKM. In DNA form, the CDR3 reads TGTGCCAGTACGAATGGGGGCTCCTACGAGCAGTACTTC. Translation gives CASTNGGSYEQYF.